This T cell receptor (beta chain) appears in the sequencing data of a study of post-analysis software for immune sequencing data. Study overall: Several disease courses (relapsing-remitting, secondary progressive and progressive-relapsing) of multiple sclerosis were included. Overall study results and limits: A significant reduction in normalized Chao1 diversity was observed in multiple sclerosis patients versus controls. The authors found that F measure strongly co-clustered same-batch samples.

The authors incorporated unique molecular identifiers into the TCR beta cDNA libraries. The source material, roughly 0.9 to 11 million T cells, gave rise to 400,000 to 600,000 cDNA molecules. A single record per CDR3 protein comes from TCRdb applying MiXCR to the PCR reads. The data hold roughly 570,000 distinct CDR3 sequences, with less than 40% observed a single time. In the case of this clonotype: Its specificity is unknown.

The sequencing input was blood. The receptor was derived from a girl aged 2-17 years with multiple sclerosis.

This CDR3 is CSADRENSNQPQHF. The CDR3 coding sequence is TGCAGTGCAGACCGGGAGAATAGCAATCAGCCCCAGCATTTT. The rearrangement links TRBV20-1 to TRBJ1-5; D uncertain. This CDR3 is built from 14 residues. The germline V and J ends were trimmed by 6 bases and 0 bases, with 12 bases remaining between them. Germline loops: CDR1 DFQATT, CDR2 SNEGSKA (reference sequence).